The present TCR beta chain was sequenced within a study of T-cell memory formation after mild COVID-19 listed by TCRdb under 2021. Regarding the complete study: TCR sequence clusters from the two donors were largely donor specific. Two young, previously healthy adult volunteers made up the cohort, one male and one female. Longitudinal TCRalpha and TCRbeta repertoire sequencing tracked T-cell clones expanding and contracting after mild COVID-19 in a couple of donors. The paper's findings and limits, for the study overall: Some responding clones were detected in pre-infection memory, suggesting pre-existing cross-reactive memory T cells joined the SARS-CoV-2 response. Contracting CD4+ clones appeared mostly in the CM and EM memory subsets, whereas CD8+ clones were enriched in EMRA. The study covered only a couple of mild cases, and larger cohorts including severe cases with pre-infection samples were considered necessary. Balanced CD4/CD8 phenotypes were observed for clones contracting from day 15 to 85, whereas a bias towards CD4+ was observed for a second wave of clones expanding from day 15 to 37. SARS-CoV-2 specificity of the second-wave clones peaking on day 37 was not confirmed.

The run used an Illumina NovaSeq 6000. TCRalpha and TCRbeta cDNA libraries were constructed by 5'RACE with constant-segment primers, with sample barcodes and unique molecular identifiers being introduced. RNA was extracted from every sample with Trizol reagent. The libraries were amplified in two PCR steps, and the second step added a second sample barcode and Illumina TruSeq adapters. Sequencing of the libraries was done on an Illumina NovaSeq, producing 2 x 150 bp paired-end reads. The paper's data handling went like this. With migec v1.2.7, reads were demultiplexed and then collapsed into UMI-guided consensus sequences. Using mixcr v2.1.11, the UMI consensuses were aligned to TRA and TRB V and J templates and assembled into clonotypes. Expanded or contracted clonotypes were those called significant by both edgeR and NoisET, with noise models trained on biological replicates. For edgeR calls, a false discovery rate-adjusted p below 0.01 and a log2 fold-change threshold of 1 were applied. As an exploratory analysis of dynamics, max-normalized trajectories of the 1000 most abundant clonotypes were examined with PCA combined with hierarchical clustering. Separately sequenced CD4+ and CD8+ repertoires were used to assign the CD4 or CD8 phenotype of responding clones. TCRdb redid the processing of the public reads, applying fastp at Q25 and MiXCR, and retained in-frame beta chains. Each CDR3 protein appears once, grouped with its most common genes and DNA. What appears here as the V and J calls and clone size reflects TCRdb's work, not the paper's. Within this sample are 210,000 or so distinct CDR3 sequences, with approximately 20% of them counted one time only. The ten most abundant clones make up roughly 2.3% of the sample.

This clonotype was picked up a small number of times. The antigen this receptor binds is unknown. No much larger clone is present one base from it, and per-base qualities are unavailable. Trimming removed 7 bases from V and 2 bases from J; the gene matches leave 6 bases unexplained. The CDR3 holds 15 amino acids from the cysteine to the phenylalanine. Only CDR3 DNA is held: 45 bases, read in frame from base 1. CDR1 and CDR2 were assigned from the germline V gene as SNHLY and FYNNEI. PBMCs were isolated by Ficoll-Paque density gradient centrifugation. Source material: PBMCs or a T cell subset sorted from them (not recorded which). The TCR comes from an adult woman who had mild COVID-19 (a few samples of this study predate the infection). The sample titles of this study are shuffled in the database, so cell type and time point are left out; the donor was told from shared clones. The chain couples TRBV2 to TRBJ2-1; TRBD1 fits 9 bases in the junction. The CDR3 loop reads CASILGQGTYNEQFF. At the DNA level, the sequence is TGTGCCAGCATTCTCGGACAGGGGACCTACAATGAGCAGTTCTTC.